This TCR beta chain comes out of a study of T cell repertoires in cytomegalovirus infection. TCRdb reprocessed the reads with MiXCR, giving one entry per CDR3 protein. The sample shows 100,000 to 150,000 distinct CDR3 sequences, under 30% of them seen only once. CDR1 is MNHEY and CDR2 is SMNVEV in the germline V gene (reference sequence). After removal of 2 bases from V and 0 bases from J, the junction contained 7 bases not matched to a gene. This CDR3 is 17 amino acids long. This clonotype was recorded at least ten times. Antigen: not known. Material for sequencing was PBMCs, sequenced either directly or after in vitro stimulation (not recorded which). This chain connects TRBV27 to TRBJ2-7; 10 bases agree with TRBD1. The receptor comes from a human donor in good health (CMV status not recorded). Some clones in this sample may be carry-over from other donors' samples. CDR3 in DNA: TGTGCCAGCAGTTTAAGCCCGGGACAGGGGATCTCCTACGAGCAGTACTTC. Its protein product is CASSLSPGQGISYEQYF.